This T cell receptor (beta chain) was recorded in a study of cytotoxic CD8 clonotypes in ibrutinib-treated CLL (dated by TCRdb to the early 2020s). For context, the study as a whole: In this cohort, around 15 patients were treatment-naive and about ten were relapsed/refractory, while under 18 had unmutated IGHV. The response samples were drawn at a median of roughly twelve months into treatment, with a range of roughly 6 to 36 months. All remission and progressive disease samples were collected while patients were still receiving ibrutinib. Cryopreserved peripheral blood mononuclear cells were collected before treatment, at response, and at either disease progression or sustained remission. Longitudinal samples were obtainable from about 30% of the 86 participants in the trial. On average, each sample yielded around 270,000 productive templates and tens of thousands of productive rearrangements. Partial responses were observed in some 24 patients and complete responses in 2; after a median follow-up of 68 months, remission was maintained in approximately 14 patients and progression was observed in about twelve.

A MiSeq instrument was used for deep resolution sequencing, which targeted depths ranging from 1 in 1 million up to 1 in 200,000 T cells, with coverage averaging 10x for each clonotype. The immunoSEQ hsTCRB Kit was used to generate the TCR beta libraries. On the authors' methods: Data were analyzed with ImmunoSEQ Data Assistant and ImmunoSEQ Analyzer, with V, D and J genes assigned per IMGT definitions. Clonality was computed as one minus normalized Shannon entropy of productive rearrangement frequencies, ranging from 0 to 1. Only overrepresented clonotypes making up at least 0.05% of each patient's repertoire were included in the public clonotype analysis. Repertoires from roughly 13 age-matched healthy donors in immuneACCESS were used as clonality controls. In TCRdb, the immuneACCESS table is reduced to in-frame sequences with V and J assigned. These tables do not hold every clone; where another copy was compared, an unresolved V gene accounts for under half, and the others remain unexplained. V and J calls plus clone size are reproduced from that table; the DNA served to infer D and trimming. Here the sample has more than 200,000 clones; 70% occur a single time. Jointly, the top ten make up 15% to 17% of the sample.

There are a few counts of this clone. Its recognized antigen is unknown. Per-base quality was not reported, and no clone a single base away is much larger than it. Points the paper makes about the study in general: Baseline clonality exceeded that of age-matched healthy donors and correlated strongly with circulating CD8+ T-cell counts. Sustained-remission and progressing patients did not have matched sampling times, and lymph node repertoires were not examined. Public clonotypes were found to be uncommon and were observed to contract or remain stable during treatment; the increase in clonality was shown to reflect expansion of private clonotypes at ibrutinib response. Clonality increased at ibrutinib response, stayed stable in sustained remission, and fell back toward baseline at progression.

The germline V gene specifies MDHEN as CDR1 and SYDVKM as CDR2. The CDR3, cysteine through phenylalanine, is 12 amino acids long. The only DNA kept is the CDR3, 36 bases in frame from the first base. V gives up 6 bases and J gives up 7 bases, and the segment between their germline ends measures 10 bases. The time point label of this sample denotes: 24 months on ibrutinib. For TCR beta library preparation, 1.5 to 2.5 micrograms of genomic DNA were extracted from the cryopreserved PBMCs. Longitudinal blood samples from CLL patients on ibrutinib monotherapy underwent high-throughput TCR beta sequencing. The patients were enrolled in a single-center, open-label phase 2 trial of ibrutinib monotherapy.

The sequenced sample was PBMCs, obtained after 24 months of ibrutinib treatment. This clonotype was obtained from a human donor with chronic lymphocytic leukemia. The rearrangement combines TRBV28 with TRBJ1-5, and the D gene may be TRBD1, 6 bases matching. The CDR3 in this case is CASRVRGQPQHF. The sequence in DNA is TGTGCCAGCAGAGTCAGGGGACAGCCCCAGCATTTT.